The 13 T cell receptor beta chains in this list originate from one sample, sequenced in a study of molecular identifiers for immune sequencing clone quantification (dated by TCRdb to the late 2010s). Library preparation employed PCR. TCRdb lists the instrument as Illumina HiSeq 4000. The public reads were reprocessed in TCRdb via fastp at Q25 and MiXCR, keeping in-frame beta chains. Every distinct CDR3 protein forms one entry, paired with its most common genes and DNA. The sample has about 510,000 distinct CDR3 sequences on record, roughly a fifth of them singletons. 0.84% of the sample is taken by the ten largest. Input material: naive CD8+ T cells from blood, with Jurkat cell RNA spiked in. Reading the label with the study, this specimen's cell subset or site is: FACS-sorted CD8+CD4-CCR7+CD45RA+ naive T cells. These receptors came from a human donor in good health. Some libraries in this study had Jurkat cell RNA spiked in.

In its sample, this clonotype was seen many times. The V and J genes are TRBV7-9 and TRBJ2-2; the match to TRBD1 covers 8 bases. This CDR3 comprises 16 residues. V lost 4 bases to trimming and J lost 1 base; unmatched junction nucleotides: 5. Looked up from germline, CDR1 is SEHNR and CDR2 is FQNEAQ (reference sequence). The CDR3 DNA is TGTGCCAGCAGCTCCGCCGGGACAGGGAACACCGGGGAGCTGTTTTTT. It is translated as CASSSAGTGNTGELFF.

This clonotype was detected only a few times. The genes are TRBV6-2 or TRBV6-3 and TRBJ2-7; TRBD1 matches 7 bases. Germline V gene sequence: CDR1 MNHEY, CDR2 SVGEGT. This CDR3 region has 19 residues. V was clipped by 3 bases and J by 0 bases; unmatched bases: 17. The CDR3, as DNA: TGTGCCAGCAGTTATACGGTTTTGTCGGGACAGCCGCCCTCCTACGAGCAGTACTTC. Translation: CASSYTVLSGQPPSYEQYF.

This chain joins TRBV27 and TRBJ2-7, with D perhaps TRBD1 (5 bases). V was trimmed by 8 bases and J by 7 bases, leaving 21 bases between them. CDR3 length: 14 amino acids. Germline CDR1 is MNHEY and CDR2 is SMNVEV (reference sequence). The CDR3 loop is CASSPHLGAWEQYF. The CDR3 DNA is TGTGCCAGCTCCCCACATTTAGGGGCCTGGGAGCAGTACTTC.

The chain is built from TRBV7-9 and TRBJ2-5; 10 positions match TRBD1. Germline CDR1 is SEHNR and CDR2 is FQNEAQ (reference sequence). V shed 5 bases, J shed 0 bases, and the junction held 3 bases outside the gene matches. CDR3 length: 15 residues. The CDR3 nucleotides are TGTGCCAGCAGCGGGACAGGGGTAAACCAAGAGACCCAGTACTTC. Amino acid sequence: CASSGTGVNQETQYF.

The V and J genes are TRBV19 and TRBJ2-7; the D gene could be TRBD1 or TRBD2 (6 bases each). The V gene lost 3 bases and the J gene lost 1 base, with 13 bases spanning the gap. Germline values: CDR1 LNHDA, CDR2 SQIVND (reference sequence). This CDR3 has 15 amino acids. The CDR3 sequence is CASSMGGQPSYEQYF. The DNA for the CDR3 is TGTGCCAGTAGTATGGGGGGACAACCATCCTACGAGCAGTACTTC.

The table lists this clonotype with a few counts. The chain has TRBV20-1 and TRBJ1-4; no clear D. The V and J ends lost 2 bases and 7 bases respectively, with 17 bases between them. The length of the CDR3 is 15 residues. Germline-derived CDR1 and CDR2 are DFQATT and SNEGSKA (reference sequence). DNA for the CDR3: TGCAGTGCTAGATCCCTCGGGGAGTCTAGTGAAAAACTGTTTTTT. As protein: CSARSLGESSEKLFF.

This clonotype was detected many times. The V and J genes are TRBV7-6 and TRBJ2-7, with TRBD1 matching over 12 bases. This CDR3 comprises 15 residues. Looked up from germline, CDR1 is SGHVS and CDR2 is FNYEAQ. V lost 4 bases to trimming and J lost 5 bases; unmatched junction nucleotides: 6. This CDR3 reads CASSSPGQGAHEQYF. The CDR3 DNA follows: TGTGCCAGCAGCTCCCCGGGACAGGGGGCTCACGAGCAGTACTTC.

The J gene is TRBJ2-7, the V gene TRBV12-3 or TRBV12-4, with D tentatively TRBD2 (5 bases). Trimming shortened V by 0 bases and J by 5 bases, and 14 bases separated the two germline ends. The CDR3 is 15 amino acids. The CDR3 nucleotides read TGTGCCAGCAGTTTAGCGTTTTTCGGACTGGACGAGCAGTACTTC. It codes for CASSLAFFGLDEQYF.

In this sample, this clonotype turned up a few times. The chain combines TRBV4-3 with TRBJ1-6; 8 bases are shared with TRBD1. This CDR3 region has 15 residues. From germline, CDR1 is LGHNA and CDR2 YSLEER. Losses at the gene ends were 1 base for V and 8 bases for J; bases not matched to a gene: 4. The CDR3 sequence: CASSQGQGADSPLHF. The CDR3 DNA is TGCGCCAGCAGCCAAGGGCAGGGGGCGGATTCACCCCTCCACTTT.

Notes on this clonotype: This may be a read error, as it is one base from a much larger clone. The chain employs TRBV6-1 and TRBJ1-4, with 8 bases aligning to TRBD1. Germline CDR1 is MNHNS and CDR2 is SASEGT. The CDR3 is 14 amino acids. CDR3 nucleotides: TGTGCCGGCAGCGACAGGGGTTTAGATGAAAAACTGTTTTTT. Residues: CAGSDRGLDEKLFF.

This clonotype was counted between two and nine times. V and J are TRBV7-6 and TRBJ1-1; the D is unclear. Germline loops: CDR1 SGHVS, CDR2 FNYEAQ. CDR3 size: 13 residues. Trimming pared 4 bases from V and 4 bases from J, leaving 10 bases between. CDR3 bases: TGTGCCAGCAGCTCTCTTTCGTCCACTGAAGCTTTCTTT. This translates into CASSSLSSTEAFF.

With respect to this clonotype: A much larger clone differs by one base, so this may be a read error. Without the conserved terminal phenylalanine or tryptophan, this CDR3 likely stems from a read error. The chain is built from TRBV28 and TRBJ2-6; D ambiguous. Germline values: CDR1 MDHEN, CDR2 SYDVKM. The germline V and J ends were trimmed by 3 bases and 2 bases, with 5 bases remaining between them. The CDR3 is 14 residues long. CDR3 sequence (DNA): TGTGCCAGCAGTTTGATGGCTGGGGCCAACGTCCTGACTTCC. Translating it yields CASSLMAGANVLTS.

V usage is TRBV7-9 and J usage is TRBJ2-1, with 12 positions matching TRBD2. The CDR3 sequence is 19 residues long. Germline V gives CDR1 SEHNR, CDR2 FQNEAQ (reference sequence). V was pared by 3 bases and J by 8 bases, with 17 bases of the junction left unmatched. CDR3 sequence: CASSFLIRTSGKLVDEQFF. The CDR3, as DNA: TGTGCCAGCAGCTTTTTGATACGGACTAGCGGGAAATTGGTGGATGAGCAGTTCTTC.